What follows is one TCR beta chain and its context. The source of the sample is a study of CXCR3-negative and CXCR3-positive naive CD8 T cells. Germline V gene lookup returns CDR1 SGHVS and CDR2 FQNEAQ. CDR3 size: 16 residues. Among CD8+ T cells, naive ones were CD45RO-CCR7+CD27+CD95-. Libraries of TRB cDNA were made by 5' RACE and carried UMIs. TCRdb re-analyzed the 5' RACE reads; it lists each CDR3 protein once, without DNA. The sample has roughly 6,100 distinct CDR3 sequences. Material for sequencing was naive CXCR3- CD8+ T cells from blood. As for subset: CD45RO-CCR7+CD27+CD95- naive CD8+ T cells lacking CXCR3 (TNR3-). The TCR comes from a human donor in good health. Some clones in this sample may be carry-over from other donors' samples. The chain couples TRBV7-8 to TRBJ2-1; checking the TCRdb D call of TRBD2 is not possible without DNA. The CDR3 region is CASSHWGGRARDEQFF.